The following is a T cell receptor (beta chain) sequence with its context. Its antigen remains unidentified. The CDR3 covers 13 residues. Germline values: CDR1 LNHDA, CDR2 SQIVND (reference sequence). V lost 4 bases and J lost 4; bases outside the gene matches: 1. Sampled while nominally healthy, donors likely had unrecorded immune exposures. This record belongs to a study of cytomegalovirus exposure and HLA in healthy donors. General study findings and limits: Analysis performed later found more than 15,000 TCR beta sequences associated with HLA alleles at 0.05 false discovery rate.

PCR employed 60 Vbeta and 13 Jbeta primers. Profiling relied on immunoSEQ multiplex PCR, and the TCRdb table lists in-frame clones only, not all of them. The table has over 95,000 clones, 77% seen once. This TCR was recovered from a female donor in good health and CMV-seronegative. V is TRBV19 and J is TRBJ2-7, with 10 bases aligning to TRBD1. Sequencing input: PBMCs. CDR3 in amino acids: CASSTGQGYEQYF. Written as DNA, the CDR3 is TGTGCCAGTAGTACGGGACAGGGGTACGAGCAGTACTTC.